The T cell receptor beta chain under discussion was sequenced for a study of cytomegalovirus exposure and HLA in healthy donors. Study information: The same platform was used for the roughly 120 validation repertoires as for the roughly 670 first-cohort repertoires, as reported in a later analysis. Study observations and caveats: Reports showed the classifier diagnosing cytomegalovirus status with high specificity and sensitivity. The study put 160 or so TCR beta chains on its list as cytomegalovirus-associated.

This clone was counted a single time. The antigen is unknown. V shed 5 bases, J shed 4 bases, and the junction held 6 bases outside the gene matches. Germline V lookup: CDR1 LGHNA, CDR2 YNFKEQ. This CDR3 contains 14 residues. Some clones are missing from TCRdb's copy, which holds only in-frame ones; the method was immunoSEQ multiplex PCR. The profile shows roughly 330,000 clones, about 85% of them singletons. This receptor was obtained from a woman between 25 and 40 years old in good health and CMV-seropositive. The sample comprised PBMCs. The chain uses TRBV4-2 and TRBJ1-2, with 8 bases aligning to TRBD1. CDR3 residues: CASSVDRDPYGYTF. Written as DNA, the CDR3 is TGTGCCAGCAGCGTGGACAGGGACCCCTATGGCTACACCTTC.